A single sample is the source of the 26 T cell receptor beta chains below, sequenced in a study of blood T cell repertoires in COVID-19 (TCRdb year 2020). The library was made by the immunoSEQ multiplex PCR assay. TCRdb provides this immuneACCESS table in a form limited to in-frame rearrangements. Some clones are lacking; in checked studies, under half of them reflect an unresolved V gene, and why the rest are absent is not known. This sample is represented by more than 85,000 clones; approximately 78% of them were singletons. Of the sample, 15% falls within the top ten clones. Sample: peripheral blood. The receptors were gathered from a woman of 80 years or more with acute or convalescent COVID-19.

V usage is TRBV5-4 and J usage is TRBJ2-5; the D gene is possibly TRBD2 (6 bases). Trimming left V 4 bases short and J 5 bases short, with 12 bases between. This CDR3 has 13 amino acids. The V gene's germline CDR1 is SGHNT and CDR2 YYREEE (reference sequence). The DNA of the CDR3 is TGTGCCAGCAGCCCTGCAGGGAGGGAGACCCAGTACTTC. Amino acid sequence: CASSPAGRETQYF.

This sequence joins TRBV27 and TRBJ1-1; no firm D call. Germline V gene data show CDR1 as MNHEY and CDR2 as SMNVEV (reference sequence). This CDR3 region has 13 residues. With 4 bases removed from V and 5 bases from J, the gap between germline ends came to 11 bases. CDR3 residues: CASSWADGTEAFF. The CDR3 DNA reads as TGTGCCAGCAGTTGGGCAGATGGGACTGAAGCTTTCTTT.

This chain links TRBV19 with TRBJ2-3, with TRBD1 matching over 9 bases. The ends lost 3 bases at V and 8 bases at J; junction bases unmatched: 6. This CDR3 comprises 14 residues. Germline V gene sequence: CDR1 LNHDA, CDR2 SQIVND (reference sequence). CDR3 in DNA: TGTGCCAGTAGTATGTTACAGGGGGCGGGTACGCAGTATTTT. The encoded protein is CASSMLQGAGTQYF. Combining the CDR3 with reference TRBV19 and TRBJ2-3 gives the whole variable domain DGGITQSPKYLFRKEGQNVTLSCEQNLNHDAMYWYRQDPGQGLRLIYYSQIVNDFQKGDIAEGYSVSREKKESFPLTVTSAQKNPTAFYLCASSMLQGAGTQYFGPGTRLTVL.

The rearrangement uses TRBV5-8 and TRBJ1-1; TRBD1 agrees at 10 bases. V lost 4 bases, J lost 4 bases, and 4 bases stayed unmatched. CDR1 and CDR2 from the germline V gene are SGHTS and YDEGEE. The CDR3 is 14 residues long. DNA for the CDR3: TGTGCCAGCAGCGAGGGACAGGGGATCACTGAAGCTTTCTTT. Translating it yields CASSEGQGITEAFF.

This chain connects TRBV5-1 to TRBJ2-2, with 11 bases identical to TRBD1. V was pared by 5 bases and J by 4 bases, with 4 bases of the junction left unmatched. Germline lookup yields CDR1 SGHRS and CDR2 YFSETQ. The CDR3 has 15 residues. This CDR3 reads CASRRGTGGTGELFF. The CDR3 DNA is TGCGCCAGCAGACGTGGGACAGGGGGCACCGGGGAGCTGTTTTTT. Variable domain in full (rest from reference TRBV5-1 and TRBJ2-2): KAGVTQTPRYLIKTRGQQVTLSCSPISGHRSVSWYQQTPGQGLQFLFEYFSETQRNKGNFPGRFSGRQFSNSRSEMNVSTLELGDSALYLCASRRGTGGTGELFFGEGSRLTVL.

The V call is TRBV21-1, the J call TRBJ2-5; the DNA was not used to check the table's D call, TRBD2. TRBV21-1 is a known pseudogene. CDR3 length equals 17 residues. The CDR3 DNA reads as TGTGCCAGCAGCAAGAGACCGGGACTAGCGGGAGAAGAGACCCAGTACTTC. It is translated as CASSKRPGLAGEETQYF.

This chain uses TRBV5-1 with TRBJ2-7; no clear D. Germline CDR1 reads SGHRS; CDR2 reads YFSETQ. Trimming cost V 0 bases and J 3 bases, with 4 bases left between them. The CDR3 length is 12 residues. CDR3 coding DNA: TGCGCCAGCAGCTTGGACGGCTACGAGCAGTACTTC. Its translation is CASSLDGYEQYF. Filled out from reference TRBV5-1 and TRBJ2-7, the complete variable domain reads KAGVTQTPRYLIKTRGQQVTLSCSPISGHRSVSWYQQTPGQGLQFLFEYFSETQRNKGNFPGRFSGRQFSNSRSEMNVSTLELGDSALYLCASSLDGYEQYFGPGTRLTVT.

The chain carries TRBV11-3 and TRBJ2-5, with a possible D match to TRBD2 (6 bases). V was shortened by 3 bases and J by 4 bases, with 6 bases between the two germline ends. Looked up from germline, CDR1 is SGHNT and CDR2 is YENEEA. This CDR3 spans 12 amino acids. The CDR3 sequence is CASSFGGETQYF. The CDR3, as DNA: TGTGCCAGCAGCTTCGGGGGAGAGACCCAGTACTTC.

The J gene is TRBJ2-7, the V gene TRBV28; maybe TRBD1 (6 bases). The CDR3 sequence is 17 residues long. Germline V gene data show CDR1 as MDHEN and CDR2 as SYDVKM. V was pared by 6 bases and J by 4 bases, with 25 bases between. The CDR3 DNA reads TGTGCCAGCAGACACAGAAGGAAGGGACAAGGGGTGTACGAGCAGTACTTC. Translating gives CASRHRRKGQGVYEQYF.

This clone was counted only a few times. The chain carries TRBV29-1 and TRBJ1-2; D unresolved. V was clipped by 7 bases and J by 5 bases, with 14 bases between them. The germline CDR1 and CDR2 sequences are SQVTM and ANQGSEA. The CDR3 loop spans 12 amino acids. DNA for the CDR3: TGCAGCGCCCCCCGGACGGGGTATGGCTACACCTTC. It yields the protein CSAPRTGYGYTF.

V usage is TRBV6-4 and J usage is TRBJ2-1, with TRBD2 matching 11 bases. The CDR3 has 15 amino acids. Germline CDR1 and CDR2: MRHNA and SNTAGT. The trim removed 5 bases at V and 7 bases at J, leaving 7 bases unmatched. DNA for the CDR3: TGTGCCAGCAGTAAACTAGCGGGAGAAGGGAATGAGCAGTTCTTC. Translated, it gives CASSKLAGEGNEQFF.

The CDR3 DNA follows: TGTGCCAGCTCACTTGGACAGGGTGACACCATATATTTT. Translated, it gives CASSLGQGDTIYF. The rearrangement uses TRBV18 and TRBJ1-3, with TRBD1 matching 8 bases. V lost 4 bases and J lost 8; bases outside the gene matches: 4. Germline values: CDR1 KGHSH, CDR2 LQKENI. The CDR3 has 13 residues.

The J gene is TRBJ2-1, the V gene TRBV6-5; 12 nucleotides line up with TRBD2. Germline lookup yields CDR1 MNHEY and CDR2 SVGAGI. The CDR3 extends over 15 amino acids. V lost 5 bases to trimming and J lost 6 bases; unmatched junction nucleotides: 5. CDR3 nucleotide sequence: TGTGCCAGCAGTAAGCTAGCGGGAGGGGTCAATGAGCAGTTCTTC. Its protein product is CASSKLAGGVNEQFF.

The chain employs TRBV24-1 and TRBJ2-1; D call uncertain. Trimming left V 0 bases short and J 4 bases short, with 9 bases between. The CDR3 totals 15 residues. Germline V gene data show CDR1 as KGHDR and CDR2 as SFDVKD. CDR3 amino acids: CATSDLNRPYNEQFF. In DNA form, the CDR3 reads TGTGCCACCAGTGATTTGAACAGACCATACAATGAGCAGTTCTTC.

The chain recombines TRBV28 with TRBJ1-1; TRBD1 might be the D (5 bases). Trimming removed 10 bases at V and 1 base at J, with 10 bases between. Germline V gene sequence: CDR1 MDHEN, CDR2 SYDVKM. The CDR3 length is 12 residues. Written as DNA, the CDR3 is TGTGCCATTCAGGGCCAGAACACTGAAGCTTTCTTT. Translation: CAIQGQNTEAFF.

J is TRBJ2-1 and V is TRBV12-3 or TRBV12-4; TRBD2 agrees at 7 bases. V lost 7 bases to trimming and J lost 7 bases; unmatched junction nucleotides: 7. The CDR3 extends over 13 amino acids. The CDR3 spells CASTGGSSNEQFF. The CDR3 nucleotides read TGTGCCAGCACGGGCGGGAGTAGTAATGAGCAGTTCTTC.

The V call is TRBV30, the J call TRBJ1-2, with D uncertain. Germline V gives CDR1 GTSNPN, CDR2 SVGIG (reference sequence). This CDR3 is 12 amino acids long. Trimming cost V 1 base and J 8 bases, with 11 bases left between them. The DNA of the CDR3 is TGTGCCTGGAGTGAAAGGAGGTACGGCTACACCTTC. Amino acid sequence: CAWSERRYGYTF.

This clone was counted a few times. The V call is TRBV2, the J call TRBJ2-1; weak D call: TRBD1 (6 bases). Germline values: CDR1 SNHLY, CDR2 FYNNEI. CDR3 length: 12 residues. Trimming took off 4 bases at V and 10 bases at J, with 11 bases between the two ends. The CDR3 DNA reads TGTGCCAGCAGTGTGGGGGCGGCGGAGCAGTTCTTC. It specifies CASSVGAAEQFF. Variable domain in full (rest from reference TRBV2 and TRBJ2-1): EPEVTQTPSHQVTQMGQEVILRCVPISNHLYFYWYRQILGQKVEFLVSFYNNEISEKSEIFDDQFSVERPDGSNFTLKIRSTKLEDSAMYFCASSVGAAEQFFGPGTRLTVL.

The chain combines TRBV5-1 with TRBJ2-1, with 7 bases fitting TRBD2. This CDR3 has 15 residues. Germline CDR1 and CDR2: SGHRS and YFSETQ. With V trimmed by 4 bases and J by 7 bases, 11 bases remained unmatched. CDR3 DNA: TGCGCCAGCAGCCCCGCGGGGGTGGTGGGTAATGAGCAGTTCTTC. Translating gives CASSPAGVVGNEQFF.

The V and J genes are TRBV7-8 and TRBJ2-6; D ambiguous. This CDR3 region has 14 residues. The V gene's germline CDR1 is SGHVS and CDR2 FQNEAQ. V was pared by 2 bases and J by 3 bases, with 5 bases between. CDR3 in DNA: TGTGCCAGCAGCTTATTAGTTGGGGCCAACGTCCTGACTTTC. It codes for CASSLLVGANVLTF.

A note on this clone: Other DNA sequences in this specimen translate into the identical CDR3. J is TRBJ2-5 and V is TRBV7-9; 11 bases match TRBD1. The junction had 2 bases not matched to a gene; V was cut back by 1 base and J by 4 bases. This CDR3 region has 15 residues. Germline V gene sequence: CDR1 SEHNR, CDR2 FQNEAQ (reference sequence). CDR3 sequence: CASSLGTGGRETQYF. Written as DNA, the CDR3 is TGTGCCAGCAGCTTAGGGACAGGGGGCAGAGAGACCCAGTACTTC.

This clone has only one observation. The V call is TRBV11-2, the J call TRBJ2-4, with D possibly matching TRBD1 (5 bases). The ends were cut back, 4 bases at V and 0 bases at J, with 16 bases in the middle. The V gene's germline CDR1 is SGHAT and CDR2 FQNNGV. There are 17 residues in the CDR3. CDR3 sequence: CASSSPNRLLAKNIQYF. The CDR3 DNA reads as TGTGCCAGCAGCTCCCCGAACAGGTTACTAGCCAAAAACATTCAGTACTTC.

A single count supports this clone. The chain combines TRBV5-1 with TRBJ2-1; possible D gene TRBD2, 6 bases. This CDR3 spans 13 amino acids. CDR1 SGHRS and CDR2 YFSETQ come from the germline V gene. The V and J ends lost 7 bases and 4 bases respectively, with 12 bases between them. The CDR3 protein is CASRRDGYNEQFF. In nucleotides, the CDR3 is TGCGCCAGCCGGCGGGACGGGTACAATGAGCAGTTCTTC.

The rearrangement uses TRBV5-5 and TRBJ2-2; TRBD2 matches 8 bases. CDR1 and CDR2 from the germline V gene are SGHKS and YYEKEE (reference sequence). The CDR3 loop spans 16 amino acids. V was clipped by 4 bases and J by 7 bases; unmatched bases: 12. The CDR3 region is CASSPLAGGLRGELFF. The CDR3 DNA reads as TGTGCCAGCAGCCCCTTGGCGGGGGGTCTTCGCGGGGAGCTGTTTTTT.

The chain links TRBV6-6 to TRBJ1-3; no firm D call. The CDR3 runs to 14 residues. CDR1 MNHNY and CDR2 SVGAGI come from the germline V gene (reference sequence). V shed 2 bases and J shed 3 bases, with 8 bases lying between them. CDR3 DNA: TGTGCCAGCAGTTACGGGGAGATTGGAAACACCATATATTTT. Amino acids: CASSYGEIGNTIYF.

The V and J genes are TRBV6-5 and TRBJ1-6; TRBD1 matches 7 bases. Germline lookup yields CDR1 MNHEY and CDR2 SVGAGI. The CDR3 consists of 16 residues. Trimming cost V 0 bases and J 9 bases; bases outside gene matches: 8. This CDR3 reads CASSYSHGTESSPLHF. CDR3 DNA sequence: TGTGCCAGCAGTTACTCCCACGGGACAGAAAGTTCACCCCTCCACTTT.